The rows below give T cell receptor beta chains drawn from one sample of a study of a mutant IDH1 vaccine in newly diagnosed glioma. Clones were sequenced by immunoSEQ multiplex PCR, and TCRdb holds only the in-frame ones, with some missing. This sample has about 55,000 clones, with 75% to 90% found just once. These receptors lack a known antigen. The specimen comprised PBMCs, sampled from a glioma patient whose treatment included an IDH1 peptide vaccine. These receptors were taken from a man between 35 and 55 years old with glioma. CDR3s include the opening cysteine and the closing phenylalanine or tryptophan. D genes are given only for firm matches. Expanded clones get a size class; other rows say once, few or many, or leave the size out.

CASHPGTGGYEQYF | TGTGCCAGTCATCCCGGGACAGGGGGCTACGAGCAGTACTTC | 14 | TRBJ2-7 | TRBV5-4 | once | TRBD1
CASSESGGNTIYF | TGCGCCAGCAGTGAATCGGGTGGAAACACCATATATTTT | 13 | TRBJ1-3 | TRBV10-1 | NA | NA
CASSIDRGQGNQPQHF | TGTGCCAGTAGTATAGATCGCGGACAGGGCAATCAGCCCCAGCATTTT | 16 | TRBJ1-5 | TRBV19 | NA | TRBD1
CASSPSLKNTGELFF | TGTGCCAGCAGCCCCTCCCTTAAGAACACCGGGGAGCTGTTTTTT | 15 | TRBJ2-2 | TRBV7-2 | NA | NA
CSGRQGYNEKLFF | TGCAGCGGGCGACAGGGTTATAATGAAAAACTGTTTTTT | 13 | TRBJ1-4 | TRBV29-1 | once | TRBD1
CASSLGQGIEQYF | TGTGCCAGCAGCTTGGGACAGGGGATCGAGCAGTACTTC | 13 | TRBJ2-7 | TRBV5-4 | NA | TRBD1
CASSRGTSFSGELFF | TGTGCCAGCAGCAGAGGGACTAGTTTCTCCGGGGAGCTGTTTTTT | 15 | TRBJ2-2 | TRBV5-4 | NA | TRBD2
CASKFLGQGARSPLHF | TGTGCCAGCAAATTCTTGGGACAGGGGGCGCGTTCACCCCTCCACTTT | 16 | TRBJ1-6 | TRBV5-4 | NA | TRBD1
CASSLDTEAFF | TGTGCCAGCAGCCTTGACACTGAAGCTTTCTTT | 11 | TRBJ1-1 | TRBV9 | NA | NA
CASSITDRVAEQYF | TGTGCCAGTAGTATCACGGACAGGGTAGCCGAGCAGTACTTC | 14 | TRBJ2-7 | TRBV19 | few | TRBD1
CAWNPDRDREKLFF | TGTGCCTGGAACCCGGACAGAGACAGGGAAAAACTGTTTTTT | 14 | TRBJ1-4 | TRBV30 | NA | NA
CASSRWAGRYNEQFF | TGTGCCAGCAGCCGGTGGGCAGGGCGTTACAATGAGCAGTTCTTC | 15 | TRBJ2-1 | TRBV14 | NA | NA
CASSVSTGGGNTIYF | TGTGCCAGCAGCGTGTCAACAGGGGGCGGAAACACCATATATTTT | 15 | TRBJ1-3 | TRBV9 | NA | TRBD1
CASSSTGFPYEQYF | TGTGCCAGCAGCTCGACAGGGTTTCCCTACGAGCAGTACTTC | 14 | TRBJ2-7 | TRBV7-8 | NA | TRBD1
CASSSLTGIDEQYF | TGTGCCAGCAGTTCCCTTACGGGGATCGACGAGCAGTACTTC | 14 | TRBJ2-7 | TRBV27 | once | NA
CAISDGDSPLHF | TGTGCCATCAGTGATGGGGACTCACCCCTCCACTTT | 12 | TRBJ1-6 | TRBV10-3 | NA | NA
CASSLDGPSYEQYF | TGCGCCAGCAGCTTGGATGGACCCTCCTACGAGCAGTACTTC | 14 | TRBJ2-7 | TRBV5-1 | NA | NA
CASSYGSRNTEAFF | TGTGCCAGCAGTTACGGCAGTCGGAACACTGAAGCTTTCTTT | 14 | TRBJ1-1 | TRBV6-6 | NA | NA
CASSSRQGANHGF | TGTGCCAGCAGCTCAAGACAGGGGGCGAACCATGGCTTC | 13 | TRBJ1-2 | TRBV7-9 | few | TRBD1